A selection of T cell receptor beta chains follows, all from one sample in a study of blood T cell repertoires in COVID-19. Profiled with immunoSEQ multiplex PCR; TCRdb holds only in-frame clones, not every one. This sample carries roughly 160,000 clones, about 82% of them seen once, and the ten largest clones take roughly 7%. The sample taken for sequencing was peripheral blood. These receptor sequences come from a man aged 45-60 years with active or convalescent COVID-19. Both conserved end residues are part of each CDR3. The order of the fields is J gene, V gene, D gene, clone size, CDR3 DNA, CDR3 protein. D genes are given only for firm matches. Clone sizes are given selectively: once, few, many, or a class where the clone is expanded.

>TRBJ2-3|TRBV4-3|-|-
TGCGCCAGCAGCCAAGGGACCAGCGGGGATACGCAGTATTTT
CASSQGTSGDTQYF
>TRBJ2-7|TRBV11-3|-|-
TGTGCCAGCAGCCCCTGGCGTAGGCAGGATGATTACTACGAGCAGTACTTC
CASSPWRRQDDYYEQYF
>TRBJ1-4|TRBV1|-|-
TGCACCAGCAGCCAAGATCCGTCGGTGACAGGGGTAGGGGAAAAACTGTTTTTT
CTSSQDPSVTGVGEKLFF
>TRBJ1-4|TRBV5-1|TRBD1|-
TGCGCCAGCAGCTTGGCCGGGGGACAGCATAATGAAAAACTGTTTTTT
CASSLAGGQHNEKLFF
>TRBJ1-5|TRBV28|TRBD1|-
TGTGCCAGCTCTCGACAGGGCGTACCTAATCAGCCCCAGCATTTT
CASSRQGVPNQPQHF
>TRBJ1-5|TRBV7-2|-|-
TGTGCCAGCAGCTTAGATCAGAATCAGCCCCAGCATTTT
CASSLDQNQPQHF
>TRBJ2-1|TRBV5-6|TRBD2|-
TGTGCCAGCAGCCCGGGGGGGCTTGTAAATGAGCAGTTCTTC
CASSPGGLVNEQFF
>TRBJ2-3|TRBV24-1|TRBD1|-
TGTGCCACCAGTGACCCCGGACAGGCGGGAGATACGCAGTATTTT
CATSDPGQAGDTQYF
>TRBJ1-1|TRBV19|-|-
TGTGCCAGTAGTATAGGGGGCACCCGGAACACTGAAGCTTTCTTT
CASSIGGTRNTEAFF
>TRBJ2-4|TRBV5-6|TRBD2|-
TGTGCCAGCAGCTTGCTAGCGGGAGTGGGCAAAAACATTCAGTACTTC
CASSLLAGVGKNIQYF
>TRBJ2-7|TRBV2|TRBD2|-
TGTGCCAGCAGTGTTTCTAGCGGGAGGGCCTACGAGCAGTACTTC
CASSVSSGRAYEQYF
>TRBJ2-7|TRBV10-3|-|-
TGTGCCATCAGTGTATCAGGACTATCGGGGGAGCAGTACTTC
CAISVSGLSGEQYF
>TRBJ2-7|TRBV5-1|-|-
TGCGCCAGCAGCTTGGTGGGCAGGGACTACGAGCAGTACTTC
CASSLVGRDYEQYF
>TRBJ2-7|TRBV6-6|TRBD2|-
TGTGCCAGCGGGACTAGCGCCTACTACGAGCAGTACTTC
CASGTSAYYEQYF
>TRBJ1-5|TRBV6-5|-|-
TGTGCCAGCAGTATGGACAGTAATTATCAGCCCCAGCATTTT
CASSMDSNYQPQHF
>TRBJ2-1|TRBV7-8|-|-
TGTGCCAGCAGCTTCGCTAGAGGCGGCTACAATGAGCAGTTCTTC
CASSFARGGYNEQFF
>TRBJ1-2|TRBV19|TRBD1|-
TGTGCCAGTAGACGGACAGGGGAGAGCGGTGGCTACACCTTC
CASRRTGESGGYTF
>TRBJ2-3|TRBV5-1|-|-
TGCGCCAGCAGCCTGGGAGCCGACACAGATACGCAGTATTTT
CASSLGADTDTQYF
>TRBJ2-2|TRBV6-5|TRBD2|-
TGTGCCAGCATCCCAGCGGGAGTCACCGGGGAGCTGTTTTTT
CASIPAGVTGELFF
>TRBJ2-2|TRBV19|-|-
TGTGCCAGTAGGGAACAGATTCCCGCCGGGGAGCTGTTTTTT
CASREQIPAGELFF
>TRBJ1-1|TRBV4-2|TRBD1|-
TGTGCCAGCAGCCAAGATAAGCAGGGGGGAAAAGCTTTCTTT
CASSQDKQGGKAFF
>TRBJ1-4|TRBV15|TRBD1|-
TGTGCCACCAGCACAAGACAGGGGTTGACTAATGAAAAACTGTTTTTT
CATSTRQGLTNEKLFF
>TRBJ2-7|TRBV25-1|-|-
TGTGCCAGCAGTGAATCTTACGAGCAGTACTTC
CASSESYEQYF
>TRBJ2-5|TRBV11-3|TRBD1|-
TGTGCCAGCAGCACTCGGACAGGGTACCAAGAGACCCAGTACTTC
CASSTRTGYQETQYF
>TRBJ2-2|TRBV27|-|once
TGTGCCAGCAGTTTAGGTGTAGGAGCGAACACCGGGGAGCTGTTTTTT
CASSLGVGANTGELFF
>TRBJ2-7|TRBV6-6|-|once
TGTGCCAGCAGTGGCCCCGAACGCAATCACTACGAGCAGTACTTC
CASSGPERNHYEQYF
>TRBJ2-5|TRBV7-2|-|-
TGTGCCAGCAGCTTAGAGCCAAGACAAGAGACCCAGTACTTC
CASSLEPRQETQYF
>TRBJ2-7|TRBV19|TRBD2|-
TGTGCCAGTAAACCCTCTAGCGGTGCCTCCTACGAGCAGTACTTC
CASKPSSGASYEQYF
>TRBJ1-1|TRBV7-3|-|-
TGTGCCAGCAGCTTAGGAGCTCACACTGAAGCTTTCTTT
CASSLGAHTEAFF
>TRBJ2-7|TRBV12-3/TRBV12-4|TRBD1|few
TGTGCCAGCAGTTCGGGACAGACCCTCAAGCAGTACTTC
CASSSGQTLKQYF
>TRBJ1-6|TRBV7-3|-|-
TGTGCCAGCAGCTTATTGGGGGCAGATTCACCCCTCCACTTT
CASSLLGADSPLHF
>TRBJ2-5|TRBV20-1|-|-
TGCAGTGCTAGTAGGACAGACCAAGAGACCCAGTACTTC
CSASRTDQETQYF
>TRBJ1-4|TRBV5-4|TRBD1|-
TGTGCCAGCAGCATCGGGACAGGGAATGAAAAACTGTTTTTT
CASSIGTGNEKLFF
>TRBJ1-1|TRBV9|TRBD1|-
TGTGCCAGCAGCGTAGAGGGACAGACTGAAGCTTTCTTT
CASSVEGQTEAFF
>TRBJ1-3|TRBV6-6|-|few
TGTGCCAGCAGTTACTCGATCAGCTCTGGAAACACCATATATTTT
CASSYSISSGNTIYF
>TRBJ2-1|TRBV30|TRBD2|-
TGTGCCTGGAGTGCAGAAGGCTTTAGCGGGGCCTACAATGAGCAGTTCTTC
CAWSAEGFSGAYNEQFF
>TRBJ1-1|TRBV11-3|TRBD1|-
TGTGCCAGCAGCCCTTCGGACAGGCAGCCCATGAACACTGAAGCTTTCTTT
CASSPSDRQPMNTEAFF
>TRBJ2-3|TRBV12-3/TRBV12-4|-|-
TGTGCCAGCAGTTTAGTTAGCCCGCAGTATTTT
CASSLVSPQYF
>TRBJ1-2|TRBV7-9|-|-
TGTGCCAGCAGCCAGACTGTGGACTATGGCTACACCTTC
CASSQTVDYGYTF
>TRBJ1-2|TRBV4-2|TRBD1|-
TGTGCCAGCAGCCAAGAACAAGAATTGACAGGGGCCGCCTATGGCTACACCTTC
CASSQEQELTGAAYGYTF
>TRBJ1-5|TRBV4-1|-|-
TGCGCCAGCAGCCAGGCCTTTGCGGGCGCGCTCCAGCATTTT
CASSQAFAGALQHF
>TRBJ2-7|TRBV24-1|TRBD2|-
TGTGCCACCAGTGATTCATCAATCGGGGGGGCGCATAAGGACGAGCAGTACTTC
CATSDSSIGGAHKDEQYF
>TRBJ1-1|TRBV18|-|-
TGTGCCAGCTCACCAGAGACAGGGAACACTGAAGCTTTCTTT
CASSPETGNTEAFF
>TRBJ1-2|TRBV5-4|-|-
TGTGCCAGCAGCTCCAATACAGGGTTTACGCGAAATGGCTACACCTTC
CASSSNTGFTRNGYTF
>TRBJ1-2|TRBV28|TRBD1|-
TGTGCCAGCAGTTTAGTGGGGGACAGGGGTGGCTACACCTTC
CASSLVGDRGGYTF
>TRBJ2-3|TRBV24-1|-|-
TGTGCCACCAGTGATCTCACAGGGTTGGGCACAGATACGCAGTATTTT
CATSDLTGLGTDTQYF
>TRBJ2-5|TRBV4-2|TRBD2|-
TGTGCCAGCAGCCAAGCGGGGACTAGTATGAGATCTTTAGAGACCCAGTACTTC
CASSQAGTSMRSLETQYF
>TRBJ1-1|TRBV6-2/TRBV6-3|TRBD1|-
TGTGCCAGCAGTTCCCTCGGGACAGCCTTGACTGAAGCTTTCTTT
CASSSLGTALTEAFF
>TRBJ1-2|TRBV6-1|-|once
TGTGCCAGCAGTGAAGTCAGGGGAGCTAACTATGGCTACACCTTC
CASSEVRGANYGYTF
>TRBJ2-7|TRBV19|-|few
TGTGCCTCCGGTACCACTCCTTACGAGCAGTACTTC
CASGTTPYEQYF
>TRBJ2-7|TRBV29-1|TRBD2|-
TGCAGCGTCTCAACGTGGGTAGCGGGAGCCTACGAGCAGTACTTC
CSVSTWVAGAYEQYF
>TRBJ2-7|TRBV5-4|TRBD1|-
TGTGCCAGCAGCTTGGACGGACAGGGGGGAGAGCAGTACTTC
CASSLDGQGGEQYF
>TRBJ1-5|TRBV7-9|TRBD1|-
TGTGCCAGCAGCTTGTACGACAGGGAGAGTCAGCCCCAGCATTTT
CASSLYDRESQPQHF
>TRBJ2-7|TRBV3-1/TRBV3-2|TRBD1|-
TGTGCCAGCAGCACCCGACAGGGGCCCTACGAGCAGTACTTC
CASSTRQGPYEQYF
>TRBJ1-1|TRBV18|TRBD1|-
TGTGCCAGCTCACCGCTGACAGGGGATGGGACTGAAGCTTTCTTT
CASSPLTGDGTEAFF
>TRBJ1-6|TRBV9|TRBD1|-
TGTGCCAGCAGCAGGCAGACAGGGACGGGGAATTCACCCCTCCACTTT
CASSRQTGTGNSPLHF
>TRBJ1-1|TRBV5-4|-|-
TGTGCCAGCAGCCGCCAGGGTAGTGAAGCTTTCTTT
CASSRQGSEAFF